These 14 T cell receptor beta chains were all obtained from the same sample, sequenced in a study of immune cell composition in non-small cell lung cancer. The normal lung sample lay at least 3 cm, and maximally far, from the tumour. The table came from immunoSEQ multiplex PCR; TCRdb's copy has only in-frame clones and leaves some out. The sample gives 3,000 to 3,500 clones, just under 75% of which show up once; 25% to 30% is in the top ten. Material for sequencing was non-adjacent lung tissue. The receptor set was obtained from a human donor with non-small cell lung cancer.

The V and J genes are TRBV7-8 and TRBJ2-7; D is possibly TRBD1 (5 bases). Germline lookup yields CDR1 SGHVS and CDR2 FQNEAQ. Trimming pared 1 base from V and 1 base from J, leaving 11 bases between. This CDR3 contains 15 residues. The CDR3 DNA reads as TGTGCCAGCAGCTTAGAATTCAGGGCATCCTACGAGCAGTACTTC. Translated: CASSLEFRASYEQYF.

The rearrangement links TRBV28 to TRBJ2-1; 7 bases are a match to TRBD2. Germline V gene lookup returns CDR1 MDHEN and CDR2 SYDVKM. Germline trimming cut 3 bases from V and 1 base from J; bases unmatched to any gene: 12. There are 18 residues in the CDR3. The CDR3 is CASSLGEGGSASYNEQFF. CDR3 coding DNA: TGTGCCAGCAGTTTGGGGGAGGGCGGGAGTGCGTCCTACAATGAGCAGTTCTTC. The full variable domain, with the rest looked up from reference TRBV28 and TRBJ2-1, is DVKVTQSSRYLVKRTGEKVFLECVQDMDHENMFWYRQDPGLGLRLIYFSYDVKMKEKGDIPEGYSVSREKKERFSLILESASTNQTSMYLCASSLGEGGSASYNEQFFGPGTRLTVL.

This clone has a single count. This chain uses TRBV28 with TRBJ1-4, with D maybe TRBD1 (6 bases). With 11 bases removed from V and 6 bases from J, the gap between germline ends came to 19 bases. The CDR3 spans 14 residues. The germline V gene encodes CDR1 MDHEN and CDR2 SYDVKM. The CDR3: CAAGGRIRDEKLFF. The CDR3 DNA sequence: TGTGCCGCGGGGGGCAGGATAAGGGATGAAAAACTGTTTTTT.

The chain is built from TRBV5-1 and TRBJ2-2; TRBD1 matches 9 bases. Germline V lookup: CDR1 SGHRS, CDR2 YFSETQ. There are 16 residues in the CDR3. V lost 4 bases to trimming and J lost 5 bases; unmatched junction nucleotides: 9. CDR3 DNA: TGCGCCAGCAGCGCCGGACAGGGGAGAGTTACCGGGGAGCTGTTTTTT. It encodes CASSAGQGRVTGELFF. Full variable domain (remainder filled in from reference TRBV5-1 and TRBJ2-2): KAGVTQTPRYLIKTRGQQVTLSCSPISGHRSVSWYQQTPGQGLQFLFEYFSETQRNKGNFPGRFSGRQFSNSRSEMNVSTLELGDSALYLCASSAGQGRVTGELFFGEGSRLTVL.

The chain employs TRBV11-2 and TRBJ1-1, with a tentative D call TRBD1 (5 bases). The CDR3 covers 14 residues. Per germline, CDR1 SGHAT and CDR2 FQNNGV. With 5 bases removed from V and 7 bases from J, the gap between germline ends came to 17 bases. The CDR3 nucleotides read TGTGCCAGCAGCGTGGCCACAGGTTCCCTTGAAGCTTTCTTT. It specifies CASSVATGSLEAFF.

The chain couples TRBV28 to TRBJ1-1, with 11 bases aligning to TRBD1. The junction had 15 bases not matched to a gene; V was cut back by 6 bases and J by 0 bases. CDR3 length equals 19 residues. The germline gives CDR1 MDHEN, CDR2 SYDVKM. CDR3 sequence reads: CASSQPRTGGARMNTEAFF. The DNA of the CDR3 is TGTGCCAGCAGCCAACCAAGGACAGGGGGCGCCAGGATGAACACTGAAGCTTTCTTT.

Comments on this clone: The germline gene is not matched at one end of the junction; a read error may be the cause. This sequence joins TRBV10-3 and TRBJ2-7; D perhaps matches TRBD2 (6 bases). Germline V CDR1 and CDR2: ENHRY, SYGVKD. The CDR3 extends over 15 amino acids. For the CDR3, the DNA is TGTGCCATCAATGAGGGGACTTTGGATTTCTACGAGCAGTACTTC. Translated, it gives CAINEGTLDFYEQYF.

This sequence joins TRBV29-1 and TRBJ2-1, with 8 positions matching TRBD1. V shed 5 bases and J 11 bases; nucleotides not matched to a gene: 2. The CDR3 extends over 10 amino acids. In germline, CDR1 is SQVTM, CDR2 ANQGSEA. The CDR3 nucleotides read TGCAGCGTTTACAGGGGGAAGCAGTTCTTC. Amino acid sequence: CSVYRGKQFF.

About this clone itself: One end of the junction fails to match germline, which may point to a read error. The CDR3, as DNA: TGTGCTAGCAGTGAGCCGAGAGCCTTCACAGATACGCAGTATTTT. It yields the protein CASSEPRAFTDTQYF. The chain is built from TRBV25-1 and TRBJ2-3; D call uncertain. From germline, CDR1 is MGHDK and CDR2 SYGVNS. CDR3 size: 15 residues.

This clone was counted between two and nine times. CDR3 nucleotide sequence: TGTGCCAGCAACCAACAGGGGACGGGGGAGCAGTACTTC. Translated: CASNQQGTGEQYF. The chain links TRBV7-9 to TRBJ2-7, with 7 bases lining up with TRBD1. CDR1 and CDR2 (germline): SEHNR, FQNEAQ (reference sequence). Germline trimming cut 7 bases from V and 7 bases from J; bases unmatched to any gene: 10. The CDR3 loop spans 13 amino acids.

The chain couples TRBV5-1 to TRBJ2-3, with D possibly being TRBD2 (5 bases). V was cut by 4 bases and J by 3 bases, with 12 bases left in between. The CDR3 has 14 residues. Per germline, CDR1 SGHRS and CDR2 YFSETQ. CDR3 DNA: TGCGCCAGCAGCCTGGAAGGGAGAACAGATACGCAGTATTTT. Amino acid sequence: CASSLEGRTDTQYF.

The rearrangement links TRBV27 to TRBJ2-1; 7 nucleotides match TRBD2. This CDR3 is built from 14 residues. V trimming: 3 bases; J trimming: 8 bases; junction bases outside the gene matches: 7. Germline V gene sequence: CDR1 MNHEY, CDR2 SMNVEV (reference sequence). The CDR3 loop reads CASSLRRAGDEQFF. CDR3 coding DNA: TGTGCCAGCAGTTTGAGGAGGGCGGGGGATGAGCAGTTCTTC.

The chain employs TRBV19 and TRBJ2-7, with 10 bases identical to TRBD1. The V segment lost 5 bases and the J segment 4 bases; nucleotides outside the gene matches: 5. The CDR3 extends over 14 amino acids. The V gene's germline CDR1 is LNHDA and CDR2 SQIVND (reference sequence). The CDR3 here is CASSPRQGAYEQYF. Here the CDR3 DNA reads TGTGCCAGTAGTCCAAGACAGGGGGCATACGAGCAGTACTTC. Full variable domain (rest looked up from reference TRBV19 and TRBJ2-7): DGGITQSPKYLFRKEGQNVTLSCEQNLNHDAMYWYRQDPGQGLRLIYYSQIVNDFQKGDIAEGYSVSREKKESFPLTVTSAQKNPTAFYLCASSPRQGAYEQYFGPGTRLTVT.

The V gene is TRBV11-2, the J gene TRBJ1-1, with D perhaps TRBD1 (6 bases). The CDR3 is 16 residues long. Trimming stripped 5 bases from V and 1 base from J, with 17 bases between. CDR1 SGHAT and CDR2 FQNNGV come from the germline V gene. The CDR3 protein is CASSTGWGSWNTEAFF. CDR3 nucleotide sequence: TGTGCCAGCAGCACAGGGTGGGGATCGTGGAACACTGAAGCTTTCTTT.